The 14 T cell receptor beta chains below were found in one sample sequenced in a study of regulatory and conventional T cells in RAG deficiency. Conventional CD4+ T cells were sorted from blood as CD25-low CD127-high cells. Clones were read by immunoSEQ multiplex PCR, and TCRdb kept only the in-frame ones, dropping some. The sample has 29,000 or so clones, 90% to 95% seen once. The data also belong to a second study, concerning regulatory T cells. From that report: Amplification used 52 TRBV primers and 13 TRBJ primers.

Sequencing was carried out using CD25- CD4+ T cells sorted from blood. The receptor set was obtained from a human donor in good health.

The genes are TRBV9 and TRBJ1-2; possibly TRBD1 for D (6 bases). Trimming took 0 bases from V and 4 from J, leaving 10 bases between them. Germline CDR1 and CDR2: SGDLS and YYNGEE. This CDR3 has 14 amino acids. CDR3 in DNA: TGTGCCAGCAGCGTAGCGGCGGGGGCCTATGGCTACACCTTC. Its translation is CASSVAAGAYGYTF.

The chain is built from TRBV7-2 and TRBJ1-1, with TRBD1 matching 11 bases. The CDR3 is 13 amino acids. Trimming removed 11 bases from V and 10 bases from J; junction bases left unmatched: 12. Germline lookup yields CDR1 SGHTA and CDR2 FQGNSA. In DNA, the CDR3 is TGTGCCGCACAGGACAGGGGGCCGGAAGGAGCTTTCTTT. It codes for CAAQDRGPEGAFF. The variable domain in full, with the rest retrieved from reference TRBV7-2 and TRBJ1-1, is GAGVSQSPSNKVTEKGKDVELRCDPISGHTALYWYRQSLGQGLEFLIYFQGNSAPDKSGLPSDRFSAERTGGSVSTLTIQRTQQEDSAVYLCAAQDRGPEGAFFGQGTRLTVV.

The CDR3 sequence: CASSLGGQGSGETQYF. DNA of the CDR3: TGTGCCAGCAGCTTGGGGGGACAGGGGTCTGGAGAGACCCAGTACTTC. The rearrangement joins TRBV5-8 to TRBJ2-5; TRBD1 aligns across 10 bases. V gave up 0 bases and J gave up 4 bases; unmatched junction bases: 6. CDR1 and CDR2 (germline): SGHTS, YDEGEE. CDR3 size: 16 residues.

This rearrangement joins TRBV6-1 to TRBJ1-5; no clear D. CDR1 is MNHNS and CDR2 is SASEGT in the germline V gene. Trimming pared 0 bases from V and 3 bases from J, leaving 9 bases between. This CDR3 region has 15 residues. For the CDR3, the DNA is TGTGCCAGCAGTGAAGCGTCGGGTTACAATCAGCCCCAGCATTTT. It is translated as CASSEASGYNQPQHF.

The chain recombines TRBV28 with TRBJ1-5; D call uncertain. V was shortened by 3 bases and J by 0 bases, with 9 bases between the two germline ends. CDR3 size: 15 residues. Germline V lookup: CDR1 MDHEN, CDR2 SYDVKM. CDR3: CASSLGGISNQPQHF. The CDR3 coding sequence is TGTGCCAGCAGTTTGGGAGGGATTAGCAATCAGCCCCAGCATTTT.

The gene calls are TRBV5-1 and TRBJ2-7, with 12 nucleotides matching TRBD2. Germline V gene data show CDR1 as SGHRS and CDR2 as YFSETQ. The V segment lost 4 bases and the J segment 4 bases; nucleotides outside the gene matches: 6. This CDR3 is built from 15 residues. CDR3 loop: CASSPGTSGFYEQYF. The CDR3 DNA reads TGCGCCAGCAGCCCCGGGACTAGCGGGTTTTACGAGCAGTACTTC.

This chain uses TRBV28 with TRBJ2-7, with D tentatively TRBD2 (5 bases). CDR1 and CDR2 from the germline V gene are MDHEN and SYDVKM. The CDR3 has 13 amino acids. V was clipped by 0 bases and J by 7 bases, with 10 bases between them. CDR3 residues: CASSLWGSGEQYF. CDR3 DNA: TGTGCCAGCAGTTTATGGGGGAGTGGGGAGCAGTACTTC.

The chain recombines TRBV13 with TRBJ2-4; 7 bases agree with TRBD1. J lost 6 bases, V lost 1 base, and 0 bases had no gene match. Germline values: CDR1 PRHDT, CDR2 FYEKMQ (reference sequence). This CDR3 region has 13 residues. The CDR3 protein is CASSLDRGNIQYF. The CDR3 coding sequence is TGTGCCAGCAGCTTAGACAGGGGAAACATTCAGTACTTC.

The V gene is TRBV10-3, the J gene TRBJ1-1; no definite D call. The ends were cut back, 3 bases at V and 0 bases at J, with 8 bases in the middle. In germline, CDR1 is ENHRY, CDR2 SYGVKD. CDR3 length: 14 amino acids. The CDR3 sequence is CAISDGSMNTEAFF. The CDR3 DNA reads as TGTGCCATCAGTGACGGGTCTATGAACACTGAAGCTTTCTTT.

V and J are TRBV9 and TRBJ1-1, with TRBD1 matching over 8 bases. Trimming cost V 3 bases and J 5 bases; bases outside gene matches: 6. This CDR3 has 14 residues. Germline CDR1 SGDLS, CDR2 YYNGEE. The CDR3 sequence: CASSATTGGTEAFF. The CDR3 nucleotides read TGTGCCAGCAGCGCTACCACAGGGGGAACTGAAGCTTTCTTT.

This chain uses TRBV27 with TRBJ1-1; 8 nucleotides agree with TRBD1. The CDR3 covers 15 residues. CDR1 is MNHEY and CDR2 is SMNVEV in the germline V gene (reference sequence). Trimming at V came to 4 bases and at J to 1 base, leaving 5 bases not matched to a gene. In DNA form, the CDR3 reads TGTGCCAGCAGTTCGCGGACAGGGAGGAACACTGAAGCTTTCTTT. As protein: CASSSRTGRNTEAFF.

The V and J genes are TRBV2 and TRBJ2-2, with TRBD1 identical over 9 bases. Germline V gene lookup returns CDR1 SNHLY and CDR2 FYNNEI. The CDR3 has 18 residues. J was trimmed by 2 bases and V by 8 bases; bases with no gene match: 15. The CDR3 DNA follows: TGTGCCAGCCGACATGAACGGGACAGGGTTATCAACACCGGGGAGCTGTTTTTT. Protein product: CASRHERDRVINTGELFF.

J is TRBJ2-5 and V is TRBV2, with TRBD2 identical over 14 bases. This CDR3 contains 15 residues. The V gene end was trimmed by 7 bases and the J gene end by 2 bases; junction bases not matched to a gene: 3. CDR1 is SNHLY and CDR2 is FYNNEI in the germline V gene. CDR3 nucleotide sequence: TGTGCCAGCACCGGACTAGCGGGGGGTCAAGAGACCCAGTACTTC. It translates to CASTGLAGGQETQYF.

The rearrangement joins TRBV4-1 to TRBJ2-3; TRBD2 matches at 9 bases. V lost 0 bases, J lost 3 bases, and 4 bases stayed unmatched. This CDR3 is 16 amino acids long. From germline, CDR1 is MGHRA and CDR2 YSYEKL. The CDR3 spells CASSQERLAVTDTQYF. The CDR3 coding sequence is TGCGCCAGCAGCCAAGAGAGACTAGCGGTGACAGATACGCAGTATTTT.